What follows are 3 T cell receptor beta chains derived from one specimen sequenced in a study of T cell changes during pregnancy in multiple sclerosis. Produced via immunoSEQ multiplex PCR; TCRdb's table is partial and in-frame only. The sample shows around 40,000 clones, roughly 89% of them seen only once. The sequenced sample was CD8+ T cells from peripheral blood mononuclear cells, obtained in the second trimester of pregnancy. The receptors were gathered from a female donor with multiple sclerosis, enrolled in a pregnancy study.

This chain uses TRBV27 with TRBJ1-5; TRBD1 matches 8 bases. V was pared by 2 bases and J by 4 bases, with 7 bases of the junction left unmatched. The CDR3 runs to 16 residues. Germline V gives CDR1 MNHEY, CDR2 SMNVEV (reference sequence). The CDR3 region has the DNA TGTGCCAGCAGTTTAGCCGGGACAGGACCTAATCAGCCCCAGCATTTT. It encodes CASSLAGTGPNQPQHF.

This chain's CDR3 is CASGQGIYEQYF. CDR3 coding DNA: TGTGCCAGTGGACAGGGGATCTACGAGCAGTACTTC. This chain connects TRBV19 to TRBJ2-7, with 9 bases lining up with TRBD1. This CDR3 comprises 12 residues. Germline assignment: CDR1 LNHDA and CDR2 SQIVND (reference sequence). The J segment lost 3 bases and the V segment lost 8 bases, leaving 2 bases of the junction unmatched.

The chain carries TRBV30 and TRBJ2-3, with 9 positions matching TRBD1. This CDR3 has 14 amino acids. The trim removed 4 bases at V and 0 bases at J, leaving 2 bases unmatched. The germline V gene encodes CDR1 GTSNPN and CDR2 SVGIG (reference sequence). The chain's CDR3 is CAWIGQGSTDTQYF. In nucleotides, the CDR3 is TGTGCCTGGATTGGACAGGGGAGCACAGATACGCAGTATTTT.